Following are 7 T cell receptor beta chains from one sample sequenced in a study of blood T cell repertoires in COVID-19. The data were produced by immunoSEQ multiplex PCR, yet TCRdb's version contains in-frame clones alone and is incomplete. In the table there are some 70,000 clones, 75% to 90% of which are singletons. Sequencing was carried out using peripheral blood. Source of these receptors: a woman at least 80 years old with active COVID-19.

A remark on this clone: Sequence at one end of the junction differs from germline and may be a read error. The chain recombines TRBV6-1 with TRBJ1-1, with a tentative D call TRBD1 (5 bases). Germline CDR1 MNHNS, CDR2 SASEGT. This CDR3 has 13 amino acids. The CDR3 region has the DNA TGTGCCAGCAGAGAAGGGGCGTCTACTGAAGCTTTCTTT. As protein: CASREGASTEAFF.

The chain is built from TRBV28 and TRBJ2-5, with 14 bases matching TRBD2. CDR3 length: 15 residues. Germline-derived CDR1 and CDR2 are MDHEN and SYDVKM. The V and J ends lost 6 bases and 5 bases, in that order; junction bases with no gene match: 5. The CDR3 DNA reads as TGTGCCAGCAGCCGGACTAGCGGGAGGCAGGAGACCCAGTACTTC. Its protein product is CASSRTSGRQETQYF.

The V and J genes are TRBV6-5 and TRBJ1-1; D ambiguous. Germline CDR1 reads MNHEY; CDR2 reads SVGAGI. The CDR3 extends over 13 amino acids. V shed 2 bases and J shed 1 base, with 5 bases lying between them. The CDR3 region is CASSYHRNTEAFF. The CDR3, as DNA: TGTGCCAGCAGTTACCACAGGAACACTGAAGCTTTCTTT.

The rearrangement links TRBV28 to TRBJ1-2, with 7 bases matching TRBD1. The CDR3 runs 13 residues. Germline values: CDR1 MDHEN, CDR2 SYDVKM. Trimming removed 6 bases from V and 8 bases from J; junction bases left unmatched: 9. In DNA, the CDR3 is TGTGCCAGCAGCCCAGGACAGGTCCGGGGCTACACCTTC. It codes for CASSPGQVRGYTF.

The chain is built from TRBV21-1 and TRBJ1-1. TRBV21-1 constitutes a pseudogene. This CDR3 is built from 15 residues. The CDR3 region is CASSPERRRNTEAFF. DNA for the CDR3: TGTGCCAGCAGCCCCGAAAGACGGAGGAACACTGAAGCTTTCTTT.

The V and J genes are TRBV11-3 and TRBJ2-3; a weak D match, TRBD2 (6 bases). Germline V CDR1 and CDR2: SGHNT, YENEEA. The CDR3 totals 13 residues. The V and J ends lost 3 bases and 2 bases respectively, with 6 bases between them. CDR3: CASSLDYTDTQYF. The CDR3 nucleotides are TGTGCCAGCAGCTTGGACTACACAGATACGCAGTATTTT. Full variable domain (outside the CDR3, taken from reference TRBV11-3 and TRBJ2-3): EAGVVQSPRYKIIEKKQPVAFWCNPISGHNTLYWYLQNLGQGPELLIRYENEEAVDDSQLPKDRFSAERLKGVDSTLKIQPAELGDSAVYLCASSLDYTDTQYFGPGTRLTVL.

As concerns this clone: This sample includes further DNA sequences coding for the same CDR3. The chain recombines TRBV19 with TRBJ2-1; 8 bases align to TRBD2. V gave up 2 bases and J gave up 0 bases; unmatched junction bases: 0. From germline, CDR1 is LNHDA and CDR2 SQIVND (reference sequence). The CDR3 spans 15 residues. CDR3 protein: CASSIRGGSYNEQFF. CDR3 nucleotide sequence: TGTGCCAGTAGTATACGGGGGGGCTCCTACAATGAGCAGTTCTTC.